The 20 T cell receptor beta chains given below trace back to one sample, sequenced in a study of CD4 T cells in relation to SARS-CoV-2 and coronaviruses. The table came from immunoSEQ multiplex PCR; TCRdb's copy has only in-frame clones and leaves some out. The sample contains 30,000 to 45,000 clones, 77% of which appear only once. These receptors' antigens are unknown. Sequenced sample: memory CD4+ T cells from PBMCs, cultured in vitro. The receptor set was obtained from an adult with COVID-19.

The chain links TRBV3-1 (or the pseudogene TRBV3-2) to TRBJ2-7; 9 positions match TRBD2. CDR3 size: 18 residues. V was clipped by 0 bases and J by 4 bases; unmatched bases: 13. Looked up from germline, CDR1 is LGHDT and CDR2 is YNNKEL (reference sequence). The chain's CDR3 is CASSQDPLGFSGRYEQYF. CDR3 bases: TGTGCCAGCAGCCAAGATCCCCTGGGTTTTAGCGGGAGATACGAGCAGTACTTC.

This clone was observed a handful of times. The CDR3: CSVGDRVAGVTGELFF. CDR3 coding DNA: TGCAGCGTTGGGGACAGGGTAGCGGGAGTCACCGGGGAGCTGTTTTTT. V gene TRBV29-1 combines with J gene TRBJ2-2, with D perhaps assigned TRBD1 or TRBD2 (9 bases each). The V end lost 4 bases, the J end lost 4 bases, and 19 bases lay between the germline ends. Germline loops: CDR1 SQVTM, CDR2 ANQGSEA. The CDR3 is made up of 16 amino acids.

The CDR3 coding sequence is TGTGCCAGCAGAGCGAGACCGGGACTAGCGGGAATTTTCTCCTACGAGCAGTACTTC. This encodes CASRARPGLAGIFSYEQYF. The chain recombines TRBV28 with TRBJ2-7, with 13 bases that match TRBD2. Germline lookup yields CDR1 MDHEN and CDR2 SYDVKM. There are 19 residues in the CDR3. V dropped 6 bases and J dropped 0; count of bases not matched to a gene: 14. The full variable domain, with the rest looked up from reference TRBV28 and TRBJ2-7, is DVKVTQSSRYLVKRTGEKVFLECVQDMDHENMFWYRQDPGLGLRLIYFSYDVKMKEKGDIPEGYSVSREKKERFSLILESASTNQTSMYLCASRARPGLAGIFSYEQYFGPGTRLTVT.

This clone was seen only once. V is TRBV19 and J is TRBJ2-1, with D perhaps given as TRBD1 or TRBD2 (5 bases each). Germline CDR1 and CDR2: LNHDA and SQIVND (reference sequence). The CDR3 is made up of 17 amino acids. V was cut by 7 bases and J by 1 base, with 20 bases left in between. CDR3 loop: CASNSNPRDQSYNEQFF. CDR3 in DNA: TGTGCCAGTAATTCTAATCCCCGGGACCAATCCTACAATGAGCAGTTCTTC.

In its sample, this clone was seen a few times. This rearrangement joins TRBV6-6 to TRBJ1-5; D uncertain. Germline values: CDR1 MNHNY, CDR2 SVGAGI (reference sequence). V was cut by 3 bases and J by 5 bases, with 14 bases left in between. The CDR3 runs 15 residues. CDR3 bases: TGTGCCAGCAGTTATTCGCGGACCCTTTATCAGCCCCAGCATTTT. It translates to CASSYSRTLYQPQHF.

This clone was picked up one time. The chain uses TRBV2 and TRBJ1-5; D might be TRBD1 (6 bases). This CDR3 has 15 amino acids. The V and J ends lost 4 bases and 1 base respectively, with 11 bases between them. From germline, CDR1 is SNHLY and CDR2 FYNNEI. The chain's CDR3 is CASSVGGFSNQPQHF. The CDR3 region has the DNA TGTGCCAGCAGTGTAGGGGGGTTCAGCAATCAGCCCCAGCATTTT.

The chain uses TRBV6-1 and TRBJ1-6, with D perhaps matching TRBD1 (5 bases). The CDR3 consists of 17 residues. Germline values: CDR1 MNHNS, CDR2 SASEGT. V was shortened by 2 bases and J by 7 bases, with 18 bases between the two germline ends. CDR3 protein: CASSELPEGSLNSPLHF. The CDR3 nucleotides read TGTGCCAGCAGTGAACTCCCCGAGGGGTCCTTAAATTCACCCCTCCACTTT.

This chain uses TRBV7-9 with TRBJ2-7, with TRBD1 matching over 9 bases. This CDR3 region has 14 residues. V lost 5 bases to trimming and J lost 3 bases; unmatched junction nucleotides: 5. CDR1 SEHNR and CDR2 FQNEAQ come from the germline V gene (reference sequence). The DNA of the CDR3 is TGTGCCAGCAGCCAAGGGACAGGGAGCTACGAGCAGTACTTC. This gives the protein CASSQGTGSYEQYF.

The chain couples TRBV27 to TRBJ2-7; TRBD1 aligns across 7 bases. CDR1 is MNHEY, CDR2 SMNVEV, per germline (reference sequence). CDR3 length: 15 residues. Trimming removed 6 bases from V and 6 bases from J; junction bases left unmatched: 14. The CDR3 nucleotides read TGTGCCAGCAGCTATACCAGGGACAGTGTAGGCGAGCAGTACTTC. It is translated as CASSYTRDSVGEQYF.

Here the CDR3 DNA reads TGTGCCATCAGTGCAGGGATCGAAAACGAGCAGTACTTC. Its translation is CAISAGIENEQYF. This rearrangement joins TRBV10-3 to TRBJ2-7, with a tentative D call TRBD1 (5 bases). The length of the CDR3 is 13 residues. The germline V gene has CDR1 ENHRY and CDR2 SYGVKD. V was trimmed by 4 bases and J by 5 bases, leaving 12 bases between them.

This clone was seen once. The V gene is TRBV21-1, the J gene TRBJ2-7; the D call TRBD1 from the table was never checked on the DNA. TRBV21-1 is annotated as a pseudogene. The CDR3 is 14 amino acids. The CDR3 DNA sequence: TGTGCCAGCAGTCCCGGGACAGGGTCTCACGAGCAGTACTTC. Amino acid sequence: CASSPGTGSHEQYF.

The chain links TRBV6-2 or TRBV6-3 to TRBJ2-7; 7 positions agree with TRBD2. The CDR3 contains 15 residues. The ends lost 2 bases at V and 2 bases at J; junction bases unmatched: 6. CDR1 MNHEY and CDR2 SVGEGT come from the germline V gene. For the CDR3, the DNA is TGTGCCAGCAGTTACAGAGGGACTACCCCCTACGAGCAGTACTTC. It yields the protein CASSYRGTTPYEQYF.

This clone occurred once. Other nucleotide sequences in the sample specify the same CDR3. This chain joins TRBV6-6 and TRBJ2-5, with D maybe TRBD2 (6 bases). V was clipped by 6 bases and J by 1 base, with 9 bases between them. Germline V gene lookup returns CDR1 MNHNY and CDR2 SVGAGI (reference sequence). The CDR3 is 13 amino acids. The CDR3 nucleotides are TGTGCCAGCAGGCGGGACCTCCAAGAGACCCAGTACTTC. This sequence encodes CASRRDLQETQYF.

The chain links TRBV27 to TRBJ1-1; possible D gene TRBD1, 5 bases. The CDR3 runs 15 residues. Germline CDR1 MNHEY, CDR2 SMNVEV (reference sequence). Trimming left V 6 bases short and J 2 bases short, with 16 bases between. The CDR3, as DNA: TGTGCCAGCAGGACCAGTCAAGGACAAAACACTGAAGCTTTCTTT. Residues: CASRTSQGQNTEAFF.

In this sample, this clone turned up a few times. This chain joins TRBV30 and TRBJ1-4, with 9 bases matching TRBD1. CDR3 length equals 16 residues. CDR1 is GTSNPN, CDR2 SVGIG, per germline (reference sequence). The V and J ends lost 1 base and 4 bases, in that order; junction bases with no gene match: 7. The CDR3 region is CAWSELPGQGNEKLFF. The CDR3 nucleotides read TGTGCCTGGAGTGAGCTACCGGGACAGGGTAATGAAAAACTGTTTTTT.

The chain is built from TRBV5-6 and TRBJ2-7, with 8 bases fitting TRBD1. The J segment lost 3 bases and the V segment lost 4 bases, leaving 0 bases of the junction unmatched. Germline V gene data show CDR1 as SGHDT and CDR2 as YYEEEE. The CDR3 has 12 amino acids. The CDR3 loop reads CASSTGGYEQYF. CDR3 bases: TGTGCCAGCAGCACAGGGGGCTACGAGCAGTACTTC.

This clone showed up just once. The chain's CDR3 is CAIEHGRGRIDTQYF. In DNA form, the CDR3 reads TGTGCCATCGAGCACGGAAGGGGGAGGATAGATACGCAGTATTTT. The chain carries TRBV10-3 and TRBJ2-3; D may be TRBD1 or TRBD2 (6 bases each). V shed 8 bases and J shed 5 bases, with 20 bases lying between them. The CDR3 has 15 amino acids. The V gene's germline CDR1 is ENHRY and CDR2 SYGVKD.

This clone was detected a few times. The rearrangement uses TRBV4-2 and TRBJ1-1; D unclear. The V gene's germline CDR1 is LGHNA and CDR2 YNFKEQ. The CDR3 contains 13 residues. V lost 4 bases to trimming and J lost 2 bases, with 8 bases between them. The CDR3 loop reads CASSRTLNTEAFF. CDR3 coding DNA: TGTGCCAGCAGCCGGACCCTTAACACTGAAGCTTTCTTT.

The chain combines TRBV19 with TRBJ1-5; possibly TRBD1 for D (5 bases). This CDR3 contains 14 residues. Per germline, CDR1 LNHDA and CDR2 SQIVND (reference sequence). Trimming stripped 4 bases from V and 7 bases from J, with 14 bases between. CDR3: CASSTNRMVQPQHF. In DNA, the CDR3 is TGTGCCAGTAGTACGAACAGGATGGTGCAGCCCCAGCATTTT. The full variable domain, in which reference TRBV19 and TRBJ1-5 provide the parts outside the CDR3, is DGGITQSPKYLFRKEGQNVTLSCEQNLNHDAMYWYRQDPGQGLRLIYYSQIVNDFQKGDIAEGYSVSREKKESFPLTVTSAQKNPTAFYLCASSTNRMVQPQHFGDGTRLSIL.

V and J are TRBV5-1 and TRBJ1-1; 8 positions match TRBD1. Germline assignment: CDR1 SGHRS and CDR2 YFSETQ. The CDR3 has 15 amino acids. V shed 3 bases and J 6 bases; nucleotides not matched to a gene: 10. CDR3 sequence (DNA): TGCGCCAGCAGCTCCAGGACAGGGATGTTGCCTGAAGCTTTCTTT. Amino acid sequence: CASSSRTGMLPEAFF.